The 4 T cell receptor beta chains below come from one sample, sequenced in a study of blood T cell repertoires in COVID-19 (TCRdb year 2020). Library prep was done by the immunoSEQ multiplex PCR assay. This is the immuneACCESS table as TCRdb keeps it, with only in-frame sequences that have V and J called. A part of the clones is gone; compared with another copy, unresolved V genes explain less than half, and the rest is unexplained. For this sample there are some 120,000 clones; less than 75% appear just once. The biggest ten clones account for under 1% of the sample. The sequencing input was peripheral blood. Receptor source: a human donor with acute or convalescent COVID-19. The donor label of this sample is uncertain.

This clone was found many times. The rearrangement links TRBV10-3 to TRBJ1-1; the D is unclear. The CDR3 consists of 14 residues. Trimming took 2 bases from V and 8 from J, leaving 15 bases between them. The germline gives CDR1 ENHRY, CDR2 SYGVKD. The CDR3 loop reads CAISEGNGEKEAFF. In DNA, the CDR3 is TGTGCCATCAGTGAGGGTAACGGTGAAAAGGAAGCTTTCTTT.

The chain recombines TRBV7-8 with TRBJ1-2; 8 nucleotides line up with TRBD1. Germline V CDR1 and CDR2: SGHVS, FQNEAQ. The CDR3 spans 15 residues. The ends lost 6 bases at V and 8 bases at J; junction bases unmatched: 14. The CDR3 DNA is TGTGCCAGCAGGCCTTCACACAGGGGGGAAGAGGGCTACACCTTC. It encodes CASRPSHRGEEGYTF.

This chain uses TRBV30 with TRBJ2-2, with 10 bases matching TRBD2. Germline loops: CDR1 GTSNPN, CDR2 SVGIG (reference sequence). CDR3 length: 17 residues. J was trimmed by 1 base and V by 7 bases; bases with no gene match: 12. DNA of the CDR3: TGTGCCTTCCTAAACTCACTAGCGGGGCTGAACACCGGGGAGCTGTTTTTT. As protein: CAFLNSLAGLNTGELFF.

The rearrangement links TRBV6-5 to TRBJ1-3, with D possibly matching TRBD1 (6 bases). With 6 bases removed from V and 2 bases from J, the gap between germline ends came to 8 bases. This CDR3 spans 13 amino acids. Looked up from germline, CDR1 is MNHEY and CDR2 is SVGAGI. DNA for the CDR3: TGTGCCAGCAGCAACAGGGCTGGAAACACCATATATTTT. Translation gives CASSNRAGNTIYF.